This T cell receptor (beta chain) is from a study of cytomegalovirus exposure and HLA in healthy donors. Study-level findings and limits: The study designated fewer than 200 TCR beta chains cytomegalovirus-associated. In a later analysis, at a false discovery rate of 0.05, about 17,000 TCR beta sequences matched HLA alleles.

CDR1 and CDR2 (germline): MNHNY, SVGAGI (reference sequence). V lost 6 bases, J lost 6 bases, and 12 bases lay in between. The length of the CDR3 is 12 residues. The study ran its PCR with 60 Vbeta and 13 Jbeta primers. Some clones are missing from TCRdb's copy, which holds only in-frame ones; the method was immunoSEQ multiplex PCR. The profile shows under 250,000 clones, 76% of them singletons. Worth noting for this clone: No antigen is known for it.

Sequenced: PBMCs. The chain is built from TRBV6-6 and TRBJ2-7; perhaps TRBD1 as D (6 bases). This receptor was taken from a man aged 18-30 years in good health and CMV-seronegative. The CDR3 nucleotides read TGTGCCAGCAGGAAAACAGGGCTCGAGCAGTACTTC. This translates into CASRKTGLEQYF.